Listed here are 26 T cell receptor beta chains from one sample, sequenced in a study of cytomegalovirus exposure and HLA in healthy donors (dated by TCRdb to 2015 to 2018). Library generation was performed with the immunoSEQ multiplex PCR assay. For the multiplex PCR, a mixture combining 60 forward primers for TCR Vbeta segments and 13 reverse primers for TCR Jbeta segments was used. Entries here come from immuneACCESS through TCRdb and include only in-frame sequences with V and J called. Some clones fail to appear in such tables; in the studies checked, an unresolved V gene covers under half of the shortfall, and the cause of the remainder is unknown. Across this sample there are 150,000 to 250,000 clones, with 70% to 85% seen only once. Under 4.5% of the sample goes to the ten largest clones. Sequences were obtained from PBMCs. The receptors shown here come from a woman under 40 in good health and CMV-seropositive.

This clone was found a few times. The genes are TRBV10-3 and TRBJ1-2; maybe TRBD1 (5 bases). The CDR3 loop spans 10 amino acids. Germline V gene sequence: CDR1 ENHRY, CDR2 SYGVKD. Trimming stripped 10 bases from V and 6 bases from J, with 9 bases between. The CDR3, as DNA: TGTGCCAATAGGGGAAATGGCTACACCTTC. It encodes CANRGNGYTF.

In this sample, this clone turned up once. The chain joins TRBV10-3 to TRBJ1-2; the match to TRBD1 covers 11 bases. V shed 4 bases, J shed 6 bases, and the junction held 4 bases outside the gene matches. The CDR3 spans 14 residues. Germline CDR1 is ENHRY and CDR2 is SYGVKD. The CDR3 loop reads CAISALGQGDGYTF. CDR3 nucleotide sequence: TGTGCCATCAGTGCCCTGGGACAGGGGGATGGCTACACCTTC.

This chain links TRBV5-8 with TRBJ2-7; 9 bases agree with TRBD1. The junction had 2 bases not matched to a gene; V was cut back by 3 bases and J by 4 bases. From germline, CDR1 is SGHTS and CDR2 YDEGEE. The CDR3 contains 13 residues. The chain's CDR3 is CASSSQGAYEQYF. CDR3 nucleotides: TGTGCCAGCAGCTCACAGGGGGCGTACGAGCAGTACTTC.

The V call is TRBV25-1, the J call TRBJ2-7; the D gene is possibly TRBD2 (5 bases). The germline gives CDR1 MGHDK, CDR2 SYGVNS. The V gene lost 3 bases and the J gene lost 4 bases, with 13 bases spanning the gap. CDR3 size: 14 residues. DNA for the CDR3: TGTGCCAGCAGTGAGGCCGGGATGGGTTACGAGCAGTACTTC. This translates into CASSEAGMGYEQYF.

V usage is TRBV7-2 and J usage is TRBJ2-7; D gene ambiguous. The V gene lost 1 base and the J gene lost 6 bases, with 13 bases spanning the gap. Germline assignment: CDR1 SGHTA and CDR2 FQGNSA. The CDR3 sequence is 14 residues long. CDR3 DNA sequence: TGTGCCAGCAGCTTAGAAAATGTCTTCCGCGAGCAGTACTTC. Residues: CASSLENVFREQYF.

This chain uses TRBV7-2 with TRBJ2-3; D is possibly TRBD2 (5 bases). Trimming stripped 5 bases from V and 0 bases from J, with 12 bases between. The CDR3 is 15 residues long. The germline V gene encodes CDR1 SGHTA and CDR2 FQGNSA. The CDR3 bases are TGTGCCAGCAGCCGGAGCGGAGCTAGCACAGATACGCAGTATTTT. As protein: CASSRSGASTDTQYF.

V and J are TRBV7-2 and TRBJ2-7, with D possibly being TRBD1 (6 bases). V was clipped by 4 bases and J by 6 bases, with 13 bases between them. Germline CDR1 SGHTA, CDR2 FQGNSA. CDR3 length: 13 residues. The CDR3 sequence: CASSWGPNTEQYF. The CDR3 nucleotides read TGTGCCAGCAGCTGGGGGCCTAACACCGAGCAGTACTTC. Complete variable domain (other parts from reference TRBV7-2 and TRBJ2-7): GAGVSQSPSNKVTEKGKDVELRCDPISGHTALYWYRQSLGQGLEFLIYFQGNSAPDKSGLPSDRFSAERTGGSVSTLTIQRTQQEDSAVYLCASSWGPNTEQYFGPGTRLTVT.

J is TRBJ2-2 and V is TRBV27; maybe TRBD1 (5 bases). This CDR3 has 14 residues. Germline CDR1 reads MNHEY; CDR2 reads SMNVEV (reference sequence). Trimming took off 8 bases at V and 3 bases at J, with 13 bases between the two ends. The chain's CDR3 is CASSGAGHTGELFF. DNA of the CDR3: TGTGCCAGCTCTGGGGCAGGGCACACCGGGGAGCTGTTTTTT.

The rearrangement uses TRBV6-4 and TRBJ2-2; 9 bases map to TRBD1. V trimming: 6 bases; J trimming: 7 bases; junction bases outside the gene matches: 6. The CDR3 is 14 residues long. Looked up from germline, CDR1 is MRHNA and CDR2 is SNTAGT. The CDR3 region is CASRRTGASGELFF. The CDR3 DNA sequence: TGTGCCAGCAGAAGGACAGGGGCGAGCGGGGAGCTGTTTTTT.

This chain joins TRBV13 and TRBJ1-1; 9 positions agree with TRBD1. CDR1 is PRHDT and CDR2 is FYEKMQ in the germline V gene (reference sequence). The CDR3 is 12 residues long. V lost 5 bases to trimming and J lost 8 bases; unmatched junction nucleotides: 3. The CDR3 sequence is CASSQDRGEAFF. CDR3 sequence (DNA): TGTGCCAGCAGCCAGGACAGGGGCGAAGCTTTCTTT.

V usage is TRBV2 and J usage is TRBJ1-1, with D uncertain. The CDR3 sequence is 13 residues long. The germline V gene encodes CDR1 SNHLY and CDR2 FYNNEI. Trimming removed 5 bases at V and 0 bases at J, with 7 bases between. The CDR3 region is CASSQYLNTEAFF. The CDR3 bases are TGTGCCAGCAGTCAGTACCTGAACACTGAAGCTTTCTTT.

The chain has TRBV7-9 and TRBJ2-5, with a possible D match to TRBD1 (5 bases). This CDR3 comprises 14 residues. V was pared by 7 bases and J by 3 bases, with 15 bases between. Germline loops: CDR1 SEHNR, CDR2 FQNEAQ (reference sequence). CDR3 sequence reads: CASTLAGLKETQYF. The CDR3 nucleotides are TGTGCCAGCACCCTGGCAGGGTTAAAAGAGACCCAGTACTTC.

The chain is built from TRBV10-3 and TRBJ2-2, with 10 bases identical to TRBD1. This CDR3 is 14 amino acids long. Germline-derived CDR1 and CDR2 are ENHRY and SYGVKD. V shed 6 bases and J 3 bases; nucleotides not matched to a gene: 1. The CDR3 DNA follows: TGTGCCATCAGGGGGACAGGGGACACCGGGGAGCTGTTTTTT. Its protein product is CAIRGTGDTGELFF.

The rearrangement links TRBV5-1 to TRBJ2-1, with a possible D match to TRBD1 (6 bases). Trimming removed 2 bases from V and 0 bases from J, with 12 bases in between. In germline, CDR1 is SGHRS, CDR2 YFSETQ. The CDR3 has 16 amino acids. This CDR3 reads CASSLGTLSSYNEQFF. The CDR3 DNA follows: TGCGCCAGCAGCTTAGGGACACTCAGCTCCTACAATGAGCAGTTCTTC.

The chain recombines TRBV7-8 with TRBJ2-5, with a weak D call TRBD1 (6 bases). The CDR3 is 18 residues long. The V end lost 1 base, the J end lost 3 bases, and 21 bases lay between the germline ends. The V gene's germline CDR1 is SGHVS and CDR2 FQNEAQ. CDR3 in DNA: TGTGCCAGCAGCTTAGAAAGGTTGGGGACAAGACGAAAAGAGACCCAGTACTTC. Amino acids: CASSLERLGTRRKETQYF.

The J gene is TRBJ2-2, the V gene TRBV7-2, with 9 nucleotides matching TRBD1. With V trimmed by 1 base and J by 3 bases, 3 bases remained unmatched. This CDR3 has 16 amino acids. The germline V gene has CDR1 SGHTA and CDR2 FQGNSA. Written as DNA, the CDR3 is TGTGCCAGCAGCTTAGTACAGGGGGCGTACACCGGGGAGCTGTTTTTT. This translates into CASSLVQGAYTGELFF.

The genes are TRBV6-5 and TRBJ1-4; TRBD1 aligns across 9 bases. V shed 4 bases and J 8 bases; nucleotides not matched to a gene: 8. The germline gives CDR1 MNHEY, CDR2 SVGAGI. This CDR3 is 15 amino acids long. The CDR3 here is CASSSSGTGWEKLFF. Here the CDR3 DNA reads TGTGCCAGCAGTTCCTCGGGGACAGGGTGGGAAAAACTGTTTTTT.

The chain has TRBV7-2 and TRBJ1-1, with D unresolved. The CDR3 loop spans 14 amino acids. Trimming shortened V by 7 bases and J by 0 bases, and 12 bases separated the two germline ends. Germline lookup yields CDR1 SGHTA and CDR2 FQGNSA. CDR3 protein: CASKSSSVNTEAFF. In DNA, the CDR3 is TGTGCCAGCAAGTCATCCTCAGTGAACACTGAAGCTTTCTTT.

The chain is built from TRBV29-1 and TRBJ2-1; D remains ambiguous. The germline V and J ends were trimmed by 5 bases and 5 bases, with 16 bases remaining between them. Germline CDR1 is SQVTM and CDR2 is ANQGSEA. This CDR3 has 14 amino acids. The CDR3 bases are TGCAGCGTTTTCCCAGGTGGCAGAAACAATGAGCAGTTCTTC. Amino acid sequence: CSVFPGGRNNEQFF.

Only one count was recorded for this clone. The J gene is TRBJ2-3, the V gene TRBV21-1; TRBD1 is the table's D call, not checked against the DNA. TRBV21-1 is an annotated pseudogene. This CDR3 has 15 residues. Written as DNA, the CDR3 is TGTGCCAGCAGCTCTTCGGGACAGAGCACAGATACGCAGTATTTT. Encoded protein: CASSSSGQSTDTQYF.

The chain employs TRBV19 and TRBJ1-3; D may be TRBD1 (5 bases). Per the germline V gene, CDR1 is LNHDA and CDR2 is SQIVND (reference sequence). This CDR3 is built from 14 residues. This CDR3 reads CAAGFAGSGNTIYF. For the CDR3, the DNA is TGTGCAGCAGGGTTCGCAGGCTCTGGAAACACCATATATTTT.

The J gene is TRBJ1-2, the V gene TRBV5-1, with TRBD1 identical over 8 bases. Germline values: CDR1 SGHRS, CDR2 YFSETQ. With V trimmed by 4 bases and J by 4 bases, 3 bases remained unmatched. The CDR3 loop spans 13 amino acids. CDR3 residues: CASSEDRGYGYTF. For the CDR3, the DNA is TGCGCCAGCAGCGAAGACAGGGGCTATGGCTACACCTTC.

The rearrangement uses TRBV15 and TRBJ2-3; weak D call: TRBD2 (5 bases). This CDR3 is 16 amino acids long. The V end was cut by 2 bases, the J end by 0 bases, with 12 bases between. CDR1 and CDR2 from the germline V gene are LNHNV and YYDKDF (reference sequence). CDR3 protein: CATSRSRGSSTDTQYF. CDR3 in DNA: TGTGCCACCAGCAGATCCAGAGGGTCGAGCACAGATACGCAGTATTTT.

This chain links TRBV5-1 with TRBJ2-3, with a tentative D call TRBD2 (6 bases). CDR1 and CDR2 from the germline V gene are SGHRS and YFSETQ. Deletions cut 3 bases from V and 2 bases from J, with 10 bases between. This CDR3 is built from 14 residues. The CDR3 region is CASSSGLLTDTQYF. CDR3 sequence (DNA): TGCGCCAGCAGCTCGGGACTCCTCACAGATACGCAGTATTTT.

On this clone: Other DNA sequences of this sample code for an identical CDR3. The rearrangement links TRBV5-6 to TRBJ2-3; the match to TRBD2 covers 7 bases. After removal of 0 bases from V and 9 bases from J, the junction contained 4 bases not matched to a gene. The CDR3 has 13 amino acids. Germline loops: CDR1 SGHDT, CDR2 YYEEEE. CDR3 DNA sequence: TGTGCCAGCAGCTTGGTCGGGGAGGGGACGCAGTATTTT. Its protein is CASSLVGEGTQYF.

The rearrangement joins TRBV4-3 to TRBJ2-5; unclear D gene. Germline V gene data show CDR1 as LGHNA and CDR2 as YSLEER. CDR3 length: 15 amino acids. Trimming shortened V by 0 bases and J by 5 bases, and 13 bases separated the two germline ends. The CDR3 here is CASSQDWAPRETQYF. Here the CDR3 DNA reads TGCGCCAGCAGCCAAGATTGGGCCCCACGGGAGACCCAGTACTTC.